Listed below are T cell receptor beta chains from one sample, sequenced in a study of blood T cell repertoires in COVID-19. Sequencing was performed with immunoSEQ multiplex PCR; in TCRdb, only in-frame clones are kept and a portion is missing. The sample carries roughly 250,000 clones, around 87% recorded once. Material: PBMCs or T cells enriched from blood (not recorded which). The receptors here all came from a woman between 18 and 29 years old who had recovered from COVID-19. The CDR3 runs from the conserved cysteine through the conserved F or W. D genes are given only for firm matches.

V gene,J gene,D gene,CDR3 DNA,CDR3 protein
TRBV29-1,TRBJ1-4,-,TGCAGCGTTAACGAAGGGAGAAATGAAAAACTGTTTTTT,CSVNEGRNEKLFF
TRBV7-8,TRBJ1-2,TRBD1,TGTGCCAGCAGCCTTAGACAGGGTGAAGGCTACACCTTC,CASSLRQGEGYTF
TRBV5-4,TRBJ2-5,TRBD2,TGTGCCAGCAGCTTGGGGACTAGCGGAGAGACCCAGTACTTC,CASSLGTSGETQYF
TRBV5-1,TRBJ2-5,TRBD2,TGCGCCAGCAGCTTGGGGCTAGCGGGGGTACTTAAAGAGACCCAGTACTTC,CASSLGLAGVLKETQYF
TRBV3-1/TRBV3-2,TRBJ2-1,TRBD2,TGTGCCAGCCGCCGGGACGGGGGGTACAATGAGCAGTTCTTC,CASRRDGGYNEQFF
TRBV27,TRBJ2-1,TRBD2,TGTGCCAGCAGCCTCCCGAGGCGGGGGGGCGTCAATGAGCAGTTCTTC,CASSLPRRGGVNEQFF
TRBV6-1,TRBJ1-1,-,TGTGCCAGCAGTGAACTGCAGGGTTGGTCTTTCTTT,CASSELQGWSFF
TRBV10-3,TRBJ1-5,TRBD1,TGTGCCATCAGTGAGGGACAGGTCCAGCCCCAGCATTTT,CAISEGQVQPQHF
TRBV5-1,TRBJ1-1,-,TGCGCCAGCAGCTCGAGGACAGCTTCGAACACTGAAGCTTTCTTT,CASSSRTASNTEAFF
TRBV6-6,TRBJ1-2,TRBD1,TGTGCCAGCAGTCGACGACCCGGGACAGGGGGAGTAAGAGATGGCTACACCTTC,CASSRRPGTGGVRDGYTF